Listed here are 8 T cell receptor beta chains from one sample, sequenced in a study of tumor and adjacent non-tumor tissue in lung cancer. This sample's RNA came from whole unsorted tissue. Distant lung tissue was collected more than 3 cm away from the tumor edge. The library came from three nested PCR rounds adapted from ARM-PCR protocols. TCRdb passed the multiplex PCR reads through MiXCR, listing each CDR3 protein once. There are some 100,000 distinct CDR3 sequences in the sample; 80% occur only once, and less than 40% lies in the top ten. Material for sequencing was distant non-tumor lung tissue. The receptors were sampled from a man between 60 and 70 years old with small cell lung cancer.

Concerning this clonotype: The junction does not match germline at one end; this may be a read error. The CDR3: CDTTSSGRPNTGELFF. The CDR3 DNA follows: TGCGACACCACCTCTAGCGGCCGTCCGAACACCGGGGAGCTGTTTTTT. This chain uses TRBV6-2 or TRBV6-3 with TRBJ2-2; 7 positions agree with TRBD2. Germline V lookup: CDR1 MNHEY, CDR2 SVGEGT. The CDR3 totals 16 residues.

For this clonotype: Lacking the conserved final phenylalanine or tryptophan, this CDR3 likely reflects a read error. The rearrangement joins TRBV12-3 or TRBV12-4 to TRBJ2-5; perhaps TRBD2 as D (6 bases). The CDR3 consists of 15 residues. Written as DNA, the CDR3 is TGTGTCAGCAGTCCCTATATCGGGGGACAAGAGACCCAGTACTTA. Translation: CVSSPYIGGQETQYL.

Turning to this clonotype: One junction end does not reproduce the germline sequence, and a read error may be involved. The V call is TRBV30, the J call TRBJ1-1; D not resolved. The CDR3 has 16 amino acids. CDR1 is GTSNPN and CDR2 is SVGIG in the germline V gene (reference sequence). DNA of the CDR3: TGTACCTGGAGTGCCCGTTGGACGACTATGAACACTGAAGCTTCCTTT. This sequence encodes CTWSARWTTMNTEASF.

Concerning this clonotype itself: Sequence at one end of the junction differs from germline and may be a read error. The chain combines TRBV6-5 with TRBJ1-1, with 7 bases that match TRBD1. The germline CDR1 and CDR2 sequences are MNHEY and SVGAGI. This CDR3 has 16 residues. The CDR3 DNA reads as TGTGTCAGCAGTTATTCCCCCAAGGGGGCAGGCACTGAAGCTTTCTTT. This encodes CVSSYSPKGAGTEAFF.

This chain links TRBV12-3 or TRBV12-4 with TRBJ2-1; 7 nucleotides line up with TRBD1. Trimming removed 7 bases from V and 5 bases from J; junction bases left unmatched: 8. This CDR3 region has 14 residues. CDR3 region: CASILGTEHNEQFF. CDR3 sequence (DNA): TGTGCCAGCATTCTCGGGACAGAACACAATGAGCAGTTCTTC.

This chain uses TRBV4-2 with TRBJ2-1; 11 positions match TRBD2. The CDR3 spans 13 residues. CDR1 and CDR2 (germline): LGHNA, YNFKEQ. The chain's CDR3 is CVSGTSGNNEQFF. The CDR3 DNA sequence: TGTGTTAGCGGGACTAGCGGAAACAATGAGCAGTTCTTC.

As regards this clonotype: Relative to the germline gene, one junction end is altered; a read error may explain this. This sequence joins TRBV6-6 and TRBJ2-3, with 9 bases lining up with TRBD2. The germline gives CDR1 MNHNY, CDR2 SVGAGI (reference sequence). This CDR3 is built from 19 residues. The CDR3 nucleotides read TGTGCCAACAGTTACCGTGGGACTAGCTGGATAGACGGCACAGATACGCAGTATTTT. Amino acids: CANSYRGTSWIDGTDTQYF.

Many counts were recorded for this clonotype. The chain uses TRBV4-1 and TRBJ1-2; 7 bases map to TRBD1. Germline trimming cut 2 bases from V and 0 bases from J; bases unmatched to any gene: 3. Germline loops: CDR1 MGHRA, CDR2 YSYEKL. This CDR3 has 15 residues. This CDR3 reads CASSQPDRANYGYTF. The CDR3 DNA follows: TGCGCCAGCAGCCAACCCGACAGGGCTAACTATGGCTACACCTTC.